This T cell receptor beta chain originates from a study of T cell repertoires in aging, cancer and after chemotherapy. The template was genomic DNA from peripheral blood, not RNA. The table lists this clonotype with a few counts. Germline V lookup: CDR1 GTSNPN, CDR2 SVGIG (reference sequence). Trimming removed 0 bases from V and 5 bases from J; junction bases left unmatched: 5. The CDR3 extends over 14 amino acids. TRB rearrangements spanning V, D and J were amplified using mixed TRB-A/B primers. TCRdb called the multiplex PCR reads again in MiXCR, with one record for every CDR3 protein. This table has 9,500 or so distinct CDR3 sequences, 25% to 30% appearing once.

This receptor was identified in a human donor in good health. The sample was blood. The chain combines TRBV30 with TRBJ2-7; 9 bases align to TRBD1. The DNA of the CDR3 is TGTGCCTGGAGTGTAGCCGACAGGGGGGACGAGCAGTACTTC. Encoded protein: CAWSVADRGDEQYF.